The 8 T cell receptor beta chains presented below share a single source sample, sequenced in a study of CD8+CD57+ T cells in acquired aplastic anemia. Genomic DNA, serving as template, underwent TCR beta VDJ and CDR3 profiling. TCRdb redid the calling of the reads with MiXCR, one entry per CDR3 protein. The sample has around 160,000 distinct CDR3 sequences, 40% to 50% seen once. CD8+CD57+ cell expansion, shown by flow cytometry, had occurred in the patients selected for sequencing. Sequenced material: sorted CD4+, CD8+, or CD8+CD57+ T cells (not recorded which) from PBMCs. All receptors come from a human donor with aplastic anemia.

A word on this clonotype: A read error may be the cause here, since a much bigger clone is one base away. This chain links TRBV9 with TRBJ2-4; D is perhaps TRBD1 or TRBD2 (7 bases each). Germline V lookup: CDR1 SGDLS, CDR2 YYNGEE. This CDR3 spans 18 amino acids. The CDR3 nucleotides read TGTGCCAGCAGCGAGGGAGGGGGCGTTTACTTAGCCAAAAGCATTCAGTACTTC. Encoded protein: CASSEGGGVYLAKSIQYF.

At least ten counts were recorded for this clonotype. The chain employs TRBV2 and TRBJ2-3; possibly TRBD2 for D (6 bases). V lost 3 bases and J lost 0, with 10 bases in between. Germline V gene data show CDR1 as SNHLY and CDR2 as FYNNEI. The CDR3 is made up of 15 amino acids. The CDR3 nucleotides are TGTGCCAGCAGTGAGACGGGAGACAGCACAGATACGCAGTATTTT. It codes for CASSETGDSTDTQYF.

The chain combines TRBV7-6 with TRBJ2-7, with 7 bases identical to TRBD1. V dropped 4 bases and J dropped 3; count of bases not matched to a gene: 9. The germline gives CDR1 SGHVS, CDR2 FNYEAQ. This CDR3 has 15 residues. As DNA, the CDR3 is TGTGCCAGCAGCTCACGACAGGGTCTGGACTACGAGCAGTACTTC. Translation: CASSSRQGLDYEQYF.

In the case of this clonotype: A clone one base away is much larger, so this may be a read error. The chain combines TRBV6-5 with TRBJ2-7; the D gene is possibly TRBD1 (5 bases). CDR1 MNHEY and CDR2 SVGAGI come from the germline V gene. This CDR3 spans 16 amino acids. The CDR3 region is CASSYSISGYTYEQHF. DNA of the CDR3: TGTGCCAGCAGTTACTCGATTTCAGGGTACACGTACGAGCAGCACTTC.

V and J are TRBV2 and TRBJ2-6; the D is unclear. CDR1 and CDR2 (germline): SNHLY, FYNNEI. This CDR3 has 14 amino acids. Trimming took off 6 bases at V and 0 bases at J, with 6 bases between the two ends. In DNA form, the CDR3 reads TGTGCCAGCAGCCGGACCTCTGGGGCCAACGTCCTGACTTTC. This sequence encodes CASSRTSGANVLTF.

This clonotype was detected many times. V usage is TRBV19 and J usage is TRBJ1-3; D unclear. Trimming shortened V by 10 bases and J by 1 base, and 11 bases separated the two germline ends. Per the germline V gene, CDR1 is LNHDA and CDR2 is SQIVND (reference sequence). The CDR3 has 13 residues. The CDR3 sequence is CAIVAGSGNTIYF. The CDR3 nucleotides read TGTGCCATAGTGGCGGGTTCTGGAAACACCATATATTTT.

The chain combines TRBV14 with TRBJ2-7; 13 bases line up with TRBD2. Losses at the gene ends were 1 base for V and 2 bases for J; bases not matched to a gene: 8. Germline CDR1 reads SGHDN; CDR2 reads FVKESK. CDR3 size: 18 residues. The CDR3, as DNA: TGTGCCAGCAGCCAAGGAGGGACTAGCGGGACTCCCACCTACGAGCAGTACTTC. It is translated as CASSQGGTSGTPTYEQYF.

The genes are TRBV15 and TRBJ1-4; D uncertain. Trimming pared 3 bases from V and 0 bases from J, leaving 14 bases between. The CDR3 extends over 17 amino acids. The germline CDR1 and CDR2 sequences are LNHNV and YYDKDF (reference sequence). In nucleotides, the CDR3 is TGTGCCACCAGCAGGCTAAGAACATCCGCAACTAATGAAAAACTGTTTTTT. Translation: CATSRLRTSATNEKLFF.